Shown below are 25 T cell receptor beta chains from a single sample sequenced in a study of blood T cell repertoires in COVID-19. The assay was immunoSEQ multiplex PCR, and TCRdb's table has in-frame clones only and misses some. This table holds 110,000 or so clones, more than 65% found once. Specimen: peripheral blood. The receptors were sampled from a man aged 50-60 years with acute or convalescent COVID-19.

This rearrangement joins TRBV7-9 to TRBJ1-2; possible D gene TRBD1, 5 bases. CDR1 and CDR2 from the germline V gene are SEHNR and FQNEAQ (reference sequence). This CDR3 has 13 amino acids. V was clipped by 1 base and J by 8 bases, with 11 bases between them. The CDR3 DNA reads as TGTGCCAGCAGCTTAGGCGGGGCCCGGGGCTACACCTTC. Its translation is CASSLGGARGYTF.

This chain links TRBV2 with TRBJ1-1; D remains unclear. The CDR3 is made up of 14 amino acids. Germline V CDR1 and CDR2: SNHLY, FYNNEI. The ends were cut back, 6 bases at V and 2 bases at J, with 13 bases in the middle. CDR3 sequence reads: CASRGGPINTEAFF. In DNA form, the CDR3 reads TGTGCCAGCAGGGGTGGGCCGATTAACACTGAAGCTTTCTTT.

The rearrangement joins TRBV24-1 to TRBJ2-5; possible D gene TRBD1, 5 bases. The ends were cut back, 9 bases at V and 2 bases at J, with 9 bases in the middle. Per the germline V gene, CDR1 is KGHDR and CDR2 is SFDVKD. The CDR3 consists of 12 residues. The CDR3 spells CATATGQETQYF. CDR3 bases: TGTGCCACCGCTACAGGTCAAGAGACCCAGTACTTC.

Written as DNA, the CDR3 is TGTGCCACCAGTGCCCGGGACAGGGCAAGGTTGTTATCAGATACGCAGTATTTT. It encodes CATSARDRARLLSDTQYF. This rearrangement joins TRBV24-1 to TRBJ2-3; TRBD1 aligns across 9 bases. The germline gives CDR1 KGHDR, CDR2 SFDVKD. The CDR3 has 18 residues. Unmatched junction bases numbered 15, after V lost 5 bases and J lost 4 bases.

This chain uses TRBV27 with TRBJ1-2, with D possibly matching TRBD1 (6 bases). Germline V CDR1 and CDR2: MNHEY, SMNVEV (reference sequence). V lost 5 bases and J 8 bases, leaving 21 bases between the germline ends. CDR3 length: 15 residues. CDR3 in DNA: TGTGCCAGCAGTCCCCGACAGGAAACCAGGGAGGGCTACACCTTC. It yields the protein CASSPRQETREGYTF.

CDR3 loop: CASSLGVDGAEAFF. The CDR3 region has the DNA TGCGCCAGCAGCTTGGGGGTGGACGGGGCTGAAGCTTTCTTT. The chain links TRBV5-1 to TRBJ1-1; no definite D call. This CDR3 comprises 14 residues. The V gene lost 0 bases and the J gene lost 6 bases, with 12 bases spanning the gap. Germline-derived CDR1 and CDR2 are SGHRS and YFSETQ.

CDR3 sequence: CASSSSTGELSPLHF. The CDR3 region has the DNA TGTGCCAGCAGTTCTAGCACAGGGGAATTATCACCCCTCCACTTT. This chain uses TRBV28 with TRBJ1-6; TRBD1 matches at 7 bases. This CDR3 has 15 amino acids. V was clipped by 4 bases and J by 10 bases; unmatched bases: 10. Germline V CDR1 and CDR2: MDHEN, SYDVKM.

This clone is a singleton in its sample. This rearrangement joins TRBV5-1 to TRBJ2-1; maybe TRBD2 (6 bases). The germline V gene encodes CDR1 SGHRS and CDR2 YFSETQ. The length of the CDR3 is 15 residues. The V end lost 2 bases, the J end lost 6 bases, and 15 bases lay between the germline ends. The CDR3 coding sequence is TGCGCCAGCAGCTTTCCTAGCGAAGGAATCAATGAGCAGTTCTTC. Translation gives CASSFPSEGINEQFF.

The chain employs TRBV11-3 and TRBJ2-1; 10 bases align to TRBD2. Germline CDR1 reads SGHNT; CDR2 reads YENEEA. Trimming at V came to 5 bases and at J to 5 bases, leaving 6 bases not matched to a gene. The CDR3 is made up of 15 amino acids. This CDR3 is CASSPAGGTDNEQFF. CDR3 DNA sequence: TGTGCCAGCAGCCCAGCGGGGGGGACGGACAATGAGCAGTTCTTC.

DNA of the CDR3: TGTGCCAGCAGCCAGGGCGGTAGAGGGGGTGAGCAGTTCTTC. This encodes CASSQGGRGGEQFF. This chain uses TRBV3-1 (or the pseudogene TRBV3-2) with TRBJ2-1; a possible D gene is TRBD1 (6 bases). V lost 3 bases and J 9 bases, leaving 15 bases between the germline ends. There are 14 residues in the CDR3. The V gene's germline CDR1 is LGHDT and CDR2 YNNKEL (reference sequence).

This clone was found once. J is TRBJ1-1 and V is TRBV2; 9 nucleotides match TRBD1. CDR1 SNHLY and CDR2 FYNNEI come from the germline V gene. The length of the CDR3 is 14 residues. V lost 7 bases to trimming and J lost 4 bases; unmatched junction nucleotides: 7. CDR3 residues: CASNRDRARTEAFF. In nucleotides, the CDR3 is TGTGCCAGCAATCGGGACAGGGCGCGCACTGAAGCTTTCTTT. The full variable domain, with the rest looked up from reference TRBV2 and TRBJ1-1, is EPEVTQTPSHQVTQMGQEVILRCVPISNHLYFYWYRQILGQKVEFLVSFYNNEISEKSEIFDDQFSVERPDGSNFTLKIRSTKLEDSAMYFCASNRDRARTEAFFGQGTRLTVV.

CDR3 DNA: TGTGCCAGCAGCTTAGGGGGGGTCCAAGAGACCCAGTACTTC. Protein product: CASSLGGVQETQYF. This chain links TRBV5-4 with TRBJ2-5, with a tentative D call TRBD2 (7 bases). Germline-derived CDR1 and CDR2 are SGHNT and YYREEE (reference sequence). There are 14 residues in the CDR3. V lost 2 bases and J 1 base, leaving 9 bases between the germline ends.

This clone was recorded once. The chain has TRBV27 and TRBJ2-3; 8 bases are a match to TRBD2. The ends lost 5 bases at V and 5 bases at J; junction bases unmatched: 18. CDR3 length: 18 amino acids. Germline V CDR1 and CDR2: MNHEY, SMNVEV (reference sequence). The CDR3 DNA sequence: TGTGCCAGCAGTCTGGTAGGAGGCATCGGGGGGGCCCTAGATACGCAGTATTTT. Protein sequence: CASSLVGGIGGALDTQYF.

This clone was recorded many times. The chain is built from TRBV5-1 and TRBJ2-2; TRBD2 matches 7 bases. The CDR3 has 17 residues. Losses at the gene ends were 4 bases for V and 4 bases for J; bases not matched to a gene: 13. In germline, CDR1 is SGHRS, CDR2 YFSETQ. The CDR3 DNA sequence: TGCGCCAGCAGCCGGGGAAGTAGCGGGTTCTTCACCGGGGAGCTGTTTTTT. Translated: CASSRGSSGFFTGELFF. Drawing the rest from reference TRBV5-1 and TRBJ2-2, the complete variable domain is KAGVTQTPRYLIKTRGQQVTLSCSPISGHRSVSWYQQTPGQGLQFLFEYFSETQRNKGNFPGRFSGRQFSNSRSEMNVSTLELGDSALYLCASSRGSSGFFTGELFFGEGSRLTVL.

This chain links TRBV9 with TRBJ2-5, with 8 bases identical to TRBD2. V lost 4 bases, J lost 4 bases, and 15 bases stayed unmatched. Germline V CDR1 and CDR2: SGDLS, YYNGEE. The CDR3 is 17 residues long. Here the CDR3 reads CASSLKGVLAAPETQYF. CDR3 nucleotide sequence: TGTGCCAGCAGCCTCAAGGGGGTACTAGCGGCCCCAGAGACCCAGTACTTC.

The rearrangement uses TRBV6-5 and TRBJ1-3; TRBD1 aligns across 7 bases. Per germline, CDR1 MNHEY and CDR2 SVGAGI. The junction had 7 bases not matched to a gene; V was cut back by 4 bases and J by 4 bases. The CDR3 spans 15 residues. CDR3 coding DNA: TGTGCCAGCAGTTTCCCCCCGGGACAGGGAAACACCATATATTTT. This translates into CASSFPPGQGNTIYF.

This clone was found a few times. V gene TRBV30 combines with J gene TRBJ1-1, with D possibly being TRBD1 (5 bases). Looked up from germline, CDR1 is GTSNPN and CDR2 is SVGIG (reference sequence). The CDR3 has 11 residues. Here the CDR3 reads CAIKQGTEAFF. Here the CDR3 DNA reads TGTGCTATAAAGCAGGGCACTGAAGCTTTCTTT.

This clone has more than one count but fewer than ten. This chain joins TRBV6-1 and TRBJ1-2, with 10 bases aligning to TRBD1. The CDR3 contains 16 residues. The V and J ends lost 3 bases and 4 bases, in that order; junction bases with no gene match: 8. CDR1 MNHNS and CDR2 SASEGT come from the germline V gene. CDR3 DNA sequence: TGTGCCAGCAGTGATGACAGGGGGCCCCTTCTCTATGGCTACACCTTC. This codes for CASSDDRGPLLYGYTF.

CDR3 nucleotides: TGTGCCAGCTGCCGATTTGGGGGGGTTGCTTACTTC. It codes for CASCRFGGVAYF. The chain employs TRBV13 and TRBJ2-7; TRBD2 aligns across 7 bases. CDR3 length: 12 amino acids. The trim removed 8 bases at V and 13 bases at J, leaving 14 bases unmatched. The germline gives CDR1 PRHDT, CDR2 FYEKMQ (reference sequence).

V gene TRBV2 combines with J gene TRBJ1-5, with D unresolved. Trimming shortened V by 8 bases and J by 2 bases, and 10 bases separated the two germline ends. CDR3 size: 13 residues. The germline V gene encodes CDR1 SNHLY and CDR2 FYNNEI. CDR3 sequence (DNA): TGTGCCAGCGGTATGGCGGGCAATCAGCCCCAGCATTTT. Its translation is CASGMAGNQPQHF.

CDR3 sequence: CASSFGGEKLFF. DNA for the CDR3: TGTGCCAGCAGTTTTGGGGGGGAAAAACTGTTTTTT. The gene calls are TRBV28 and TRBJ1-4; D is perhaps TRBD1 (5 bases). The CDR3 contains 12 residues. Trimming shortened V by 3 bases and J by 8 bases, and 7 bases separated the two germline ends. The germline CDR1 and CDR2 sequences are MDHEN and SYDVKM.

The chain couples TRBV19 to TRBJ1-4; 10 bases fit TRBD1. Germline V gene sequence: CDR1 LNHDA, CDR2 SQIVND (reference sequence). V was clipped by 5 bases and J by 8 bases; unmatched bases: 5. CDR3 length equals 14 residues. The CDR3 region is CASSVGTGDEKLFF. Written as DNA, the CDR3 is TGTGCCAGTAGTGTCGGGACAGGGGACGAAAAACTGTTTTTT.

The V and J genes are TRBV18 and TRBJ1-2; tentatively, D is TRBD1 (5 bases). Germline-derived CDR1 and CDR2 are KGHSH and LQKENI. V dropped 0 bases and J dropped 5 bases, with 13 bases sitting between them. The CDR3 has 15 amino acids. This chain's CDR3 is CASSPPGGVEYGYTF. In DNA form, the CDR3 reads TGTGCCAGCTCACCACCGGGAGGGGTCGAGTATGGCTACACCTTC.

The chain links TRBV10-3 to TRBJ2-3; 7 nucleotides agree with TRBD2. V lost 3 bases and J lost 0; bases outside the gene matches: 12. This CDR3 region has 18 residues. Germline-derived CDR1 and CDR2 are ENHRY and SYGVKD. The CDR3 DNA reads TGTGCCATCAGTGAATCGGCCCTCCTAGCGGTCAGCACAGATACGCAGTATTTT. Protein sequence: CAISESALLAVSTDTQYF.

The J gene is TRBJ2-3, the V gene TRBV7-2, with TRBD1 identical over 8 bases. Germline assignment: CDR1 SGHTA and CDR2 FQGNSA. The length of the CDR3 is 14 residues. J gave up 4 bases and V 1 base, and 1 base lay outside the gene matches. The CDR3 nucleotides are TGTGCCAGCAGCTTAGTACAGGGGGCAGATACGCAGTATTTT. Translating it yields CASSLVQGADTQYF.